This entry lists 10 T cell receptor beta chains sequenced from one sample in a study of OX40 agonist ivuxolimab in advanced cancers. TCRdb's table, derived via immunoSEQ multiplex PCR, lists solely in-frame clones and lacks some. Counted here are roughly 73,000 clones, 88% occurring once; the ten biggest clones make up roughly 2.4%. The starting material was CD4+ or CD8+ T cells sorted from blood, obtained in a trial of the OX40 agonist ivuxolimab. These TCRs come from an adult with an advanced solid tumor such as melanoma, head and neck, liver or kidney cancer.

CDR3 sequence: CASSQGTGIGTQYF. The CDR3, as DNA: TGTGCCAGCAGCCAAGGGACAGGGATCGGGACCCAGTACTTC. The chain has TRBV5-6 and TRBJ2-5; TRBD1 matches at 9 bases. Unmatched junction bases numbered 8, after V lost 4 bases and J lost 7 bases. The germline V gene encodes CDR1 SGHDT and CDR2 YYEEEE. The CDR3 runs 14 residues.

V and J are TRBV28 and TRBJ1-4; TRBD1 matches 7 bases. V shed 5 bases, J shed 6 bases, and the junction held 9 bases outside the gene matches. CDR1 is MDHEN and CDR2 is SYDVKM in the germline V gene. The CDR3 runs to 15 residues. The CDR3 region is CASSPLTGNHEKLFF. In DNA form, the CDR3 reads TGTGCCAGCAGTCCGCTGACAGGGAATCATGAAAAACTGTTTTTT. Complete variable domain (other parts from reference TRBV28 and TRBJ1-4): DVKVTQSSRYLVKRTGEKVFLECVQDMDHENMFWYRQDPGLGLRLIYFSYDVKMKEKGDIPEGYSVSREKKERFSLILESASTNQTSMYLCASSPLTGNHEKLFFGSGTQLSVL.

The chain has TRBV29-1 and TRBJ1-1, with D unclear. Germline values: CDR1 SQVTM, CDR2 ANQGSEA. V dropped 7 bases and J dropped 0 bases, with 9 bases sitting between them. The CDR3 has 12 amino acids. The CDR3 reads CSARGLNTEAFF. The CDR3, as DNA: TGCAGCGCCCGAGGCTTGAACACTGAAGCTTTCTTT. Together with reference TRBV29-1 and TRBJ1-1, the CDR3 gives the full variable domain: SAVISQKPSRDICQRGTSLTIQCQVDSQVTMMFWYRQQPGQSLTLIATANQGSEATYESGFVIDKFPISRPNLTFSTLTVSNMSPEDSSIYLCSARGLNTEAFFGQGTRLTVV.

The chain links TRBV18 to TRBJ1-1, with 12 bases aligning to TRBD1. The germline gives CDR1 KGHSH, CDR2 LQKENI. The CDR3 totals 14 residues. V shed 4 bases and J 4 bases; nucleotides not matched to a gene: 1. The CDR3 DNA reads as TGTGCCAGCTCACTGGGACAGGGGGCCACTGAAGCTTTCTTT. Protein product: CASSLGQGATEAFF. Full variable domain (missing parts from reference TRBV18 and TRBJ1-1): NAGVMQNPRHLVRRRGQEARLRCSPMKGHSHVYWYRQLPEEGLKFMVYLQKENIIDESGMPKERFSAEFPKEGPSILRIQQVVRGDSAAYFCASSLGQGATEAFFGQGTRLTVV.

The chain links TRBV19 to TRBJ2-7, with TRBD2 matching over 8 bases. Trimming took 7 bases from V and 3 from J; bases not matched to a gene: 8. The CDR3 has 14 amino acids. Germline values: CDR1 LNHDA, CDR2 SQIVND (reference sequence). This CDR3 is CASIRSGDYYEQYF. CDR3 sequence (DNA): TGTGCCAGTATCCGTAGCGGGGACTACTACGAGCAGTACTTC.

The rearrangement links TRBV14 to TRBJ2-1, with TRBD2 identical over 7 bases. The CDR3 covers 16 residues. Trimming removed 0 bases from V and 6 bases from J; junction bases left unmatched: 8. CDR1 is SGHDN and CDR2 is FVKESK in the germline V gene. The CDR3: CASSQDRGEGSNEQFF. The CDR3 DNA follows: TGTGCCAGCAGCCAAGATCGGGGGGAGGGTTCCAATGAGCAGTTCTTC.

The V gene is TRBV6-5, the J gene TRBJ1-1; TRBD1 might be the D (5 bases). This CDR3 spans 14 amino acids. CDR1 is MNHEY, CDR2 SVGAGI, per germline. V was clipped by 4 bases and J by 0 bases, with 9 bases between them. The CDR3 region has the DNA TGTGCCAGCAGTTCCCGGGGGGTGAACACTGAAGCTTTCTTT. This codes for CASSSRGVNTEAFF.

This rearrangement joins TRBV5-8 to TRBJ2-7; possibly TRBD1 or TRBD2 for D (5 bases each). The CDR3 runs 14 residues. Trimming shortened V by 0 bases and J by 3 bases, and 10 bases separated the two germline ends. The germline V gene has CDR1 SGHTS and CDR2 YDEGEE. The CDR3 protein is CASSLGDGRYEQYF. The DNA for the CDR3 is TGTGCCAGCAGCTTGGGGGACGGCCGCTACGAGCAGTACTTC.

CDR3 in amino acids: CASSSEAQPQHF. The CDR3 DNA sequence: TGTGCCAGCAGCTCCGAGGCACAGCCCCAGCATTTT. The V and J genes are TRBV11-2 and TRBJ1-5; no clear D gene. The CDR3 is made up of 12 amino acids. Germline-derived CDR1 and CDR2 are SGHAT and FQNNGV. Trimming left V 4 bases short and J 7 bases short, with 8 bases between.

The CDR3 DNA reads TGTGCCAGCAGCTGGGGACAGGGACCCGGGGAGCTGTTTTTT. This encodes CASSWGQGPGELFF. The rearrangement links TRBV11-1 to TRBJ2-2; 9 nucleotides align to TRBD1. V was pared by 4 bases and J by 6 bases, with 3 bases of the junction left unmatched. This CDR3 has 14 residues. The V gene's germline CDR1 is SGHAT and CDR2 FQDESV (reference sequence).